This T cell receptor (beta chain) stems from a study of blood T cell repertoires in COVID-19. For the study at large: The United States, Italy and Spain supplied acute and convalescent COVID-19 samples. The cDNA or gDNA used as material had been derived from T cells, B-cell-depleted T cells, or PBMCs.

The CDR3 consists of 15 residues. Germline V lookup: CDR1 LNHNV, CDR2 YYDKDF (reference sequence). The germline V and J ends were trimmed by 0 bases and 6 bases, with 12 bases remaining between them. How the authors handled the data: Quantification of nucleated cells was approximated via reference gene primer amplification. Sequenced by immunoSEQ multiplex PCR; TCRdb stores in-frame clones only, minus some. V and J calls and clone size are given by that table; D and trimming were obtained from the DNA. The sample has about 250,000 clones; roughly 84% are singletons. J is TRBJ2-1 and V is TRBV15; tentative D call: TRBD1 (7 bases). This TCR derives from a person between 65 and 79 years old with COVID-19, enrolled during active disease. What was sequenced was peripheral blood. The CDR3 region is CATSRDRQGGNEQFF. In DNA form, the CDR3 reads TGTGCCACCAGCAGAGATCGGCAGGGGGGCAATGAGCAGTTCTTC.